These 15 T cell receptor beta chains were sequenced from one sample in a study of blood T cell repertoires in COVID-19. Libraries were prepared by immunoSEQ multiplex PCR; TCRdb keeps only in-frame clonotypes and omits some of them. The profile covers about 120,000 clones, with 90% appearing a single time and 4.6% taken by the ten largest. The source material was peripheral blood. The source is a man in his sixties with COVID-19, enrolled during active disease.

This clone was recorded a few times. V usage is TRBV15 and J usage is TRBJ2-1; 8 positions agree with TRBD1. Germline V gene sequence: CDR1 LNHNV, CDR2 YYDKDF (reference sequence). V shed 5 bases, J shed 4 bases, and the junction held 7 bases outside the gene matches. This CDR3 contains 15 residues. The CDR3 here is CATSGRGTGYNEQFF. CDR3 DNA: TGTGCCACCAGCGGACGAGGGACAGGTTACAATGAGCAGTTCTTC.

J is TRBJ2-1 and V is TRBV4-1, with 10 bases that match TRBD2. Germline loops: CDR1 MGHRA, CDR2 YSYEKL. V shed 0 bases, J shed 3 bases, and the junction held 5 bases outside the gene matches. The CDR3 extends over 17 amino acids. This chain's CDR3 is CASSQDQREGHYNEQFF. Written as DNA, the CDR3 is TGCGCCAGCAGCCAAGATCAGCGGGAGGGGCACTACAATGAGCAGTTCTTC.

A remark on this clone: A junction end diverges from the germline sequence, so it may reflect a read error. This chain uses TRBV5-4 with TRBJ1-1, with 7 bases fitting TRBD1. CDR1 is SGHNT and CDR2 is YYREEE in the germline V gene (reference sequence). The CDR3 length is 14 residues. For the CDR3, the DNA is TGTGCCAGCAGCTTGGGGGACAGAACACTGAAGGAGGTCTTT. Amino acids: CASSLGDRTLKEVF. The whole variable domain, remainder taken from reference TRBV5-4 and TRBJ1-1, is ETGVTQSPTHLIKTRGQQVTLRCSSQSGHNTVSWYQQALGQGPQFIFQYYREEENGRGNFPPRFSGLQFPNYSSELNVNALELDDSALYLCASSLGDRTLKEVFGQGTRLTVV.

The chain has TRBV18 and TRBJ2-3; 7 nucleotides line up with TRBD2. Looked up from germline, CDR1 is KGHSH and CDR2 is LQKENI. With V trimmed by 2 bases and J by 2 bases, 7 bases remained unmatched. This CDR3 is 16 amino acids long. CDR3 in DNA: TGTGCCAGCTCACCATCGGCTAGCGGTATCACAGATACGCAGTATTTT. This translates into CASSPSASGITDTQYF.

This chain uses TRBV2 with TRBJ2-3; TRBD1 matches 7 bases. J gave up 2 bases and V 5 bases, and 4 bases lay outside the gene matches. Per germline, CDR1 SNHLY and CDR2 FYNNEI. The CDR3 has 14 residues. This CDR3 reads CASSRQGPTDTQYF. Here the CDR3 DNA reads TGTGCCAGCAGTAGACAGGGACCCACAGATACGCAGTATTTT.

The chain carries TRBV5-4 and TRBJ1-1; TRBD1 is a possible D gene (5 bases). Looked up from germline, CDR1 is SGHNT and CDR2 is YYREEE (reference sequence). V lost 2 bases, J lost 3 bases, and 17 bases lay in between. This CDR3 has 16 amino acids. The CDR3 nucleotides read TGTGCCAGCAGCTTAAAGTCAGGGTCAGATCACACTGAAGCTTTCTTT. Its translation is CASSLKSGSDHTEAFF.

The rearrangement uses TRBV28 and TRBJ1-2, with 9 bases matching TRBD1. The CDR3 covers 15 residues. The J segment lost 5 bases and the V segment lost 6 bases, leaving 10 bases of the junction unmatched. Germline-derived CDR1 and CDR2 are MDHEN and SYDVKM. CDR3 nucleotides: TGTGCCAGCAGAAAGAGATGGGACAGGGCGTATGGCTACACCTTC. It codes for CASRKRWDRAYGYTF.

V usage is TRBV2 and J usage is TRBJ1-4, with 7 bases matching TRBD1. J gave up 4 bases and V 8 bases, and 19 bases lay outside the gene matches. Germline lookup yields CDR1 SNHLY and CDR2 FYNNEI. The CDR3 contains 18 residues. CDR3 residues: CASLTATIRDRFNEKLFF. The CDR3 DNA reads TGTGCCAGCCTGACGGCGACTATACGGGACAGATTTAATGAAAAACTGTTTTTT. Filled out from reference TRBV2 and TRBJ1-4, the complete variable domain reads EPEVTQTPSHQVTQMGQEVILRCVPISNHLYFYWYRQILGQKVEFLVSFYNNEISEKSEIFDDQFSVERPDGSNFTLKIRSTKLEDSAMYFCASLTATIRDRFNEKLFFGSGTQLSVL.

The chain combines TRBV13 with TRBJ1-2; no clear D gene. The CDR3 is made up of 14 amino acids. CDR1 is PRHDT, CDR2 FYEKMQ, per germline (reference sequence). Trimming pared 4 bases from V and 2 bases from J, leaving 11 bases between. In DNA, the CDR3 is TGTGCCAGCAGCTCGGAGGGAAGGAACTATGGCTACACCTTC. Translation: CASSSEGRNYGYTF.

The chain recombines TRBV10-1 with TRBJ2-3, with D tentatively TRBD1 (5 bases). Trimming removed 0 bases at V and 4 bases at J, with 5 bases between. The germline gives CDR1 WNHNN, CDR2 SYGVQD (reference sequence). CDR3 size: 13 residues. The CDR3 sequence: CASSESTADTQYF. The CDR3, as DNA: TGCGCCAGCAGTGAGTCGACAGCAGATACGCAGTATTTT.

The chain combines TRBV29-1 with TRBJ1-1; tentative D call: TRBD1 (5 bases). Trimming took off 2 bases at V and 0 bases at J, with 10 bases between the two ends. This CDR3 has 14 residues. CDR1 is SQVTM, CDR2 ANQGSEA, per germline. The CDR3: CSVETGSLNTEAFF. The CDR3 bases are TGCAGCGTTGAAACAGGCTCCTTGAACACTGAAGCTTTCTTT.

The chain employs TRBV4-1 and TRBJ1-5, with 7 nucleotides matching TRBD1. With 0 bases clipped from V and 8 bases from J, the junction kept 7 bases outside the gene matches. Per the germline V gene, CDR1 is MGHRA and CDR2 is YSYEKL. CDR3 length: 15 amino acids. CDR3 nucleotides: TGCGCCAGCAGCCAAGACGGACAGGATTTAGAGCCCCAGCATTTT. Its translation is CASSQDGQDLEPQHF.

This chain links TRBV7-3 with TRBJ2-1; the match to TRBD2 covers 7 bases. The germline V gene has CDR1 SGHTA and CDR2 FQGTGA. The CDR3 is made up of 14 amino acids. Unmatched junction bases numbered 8, after V lost 4 bases and J lost 8 bases. CDR3 in DNA: TGTGCCAGCAGCTCCCGCGGGAGCGGCCATGAGCAGTTCTTC. Its protein is CASSSRGSGHEQFF.

The chain recombines TRBV30 with TRBJ1-3; no clear D gene. V was cut by 2 bases and J by 1 base, with 3 bases left in between. Germline V gene lookup returns CDR1 GTSNPN and CDR2 SVGIG (reference sequence). The CDR3 has 12 residues. CDR3 nucleotides: TGTGCCTGGAGTCCATCTGGAAACACCATATATTTT. Its translation is CAWSPSGNTIYF.

The chain has TRBV12-5 and TRBJ2-1; a weak D match, TRBD2 (5 bases). The CDR3 is made up of 16 amino acids. V dropped 3 bases and J dropped 0 bases, with 12 bases sitting between them. The V gene's germline CDR1 is LGHNT and CDR2 FRNRAP. CDR3 sequence (DNA): TGTGCTAGTGGTTTCTTGGGAGCCGACTCCTACAATGAGCAGTTCTTC. It translates to CASGFLGADSYNEQFF.